The clone carrying this T cell receptor (beta chain) has only a few counts. The data were obtained in a study of patients and donors after allogeneic stem cell transplantation. TCRdb re-called the RT-PCR reads with MiXCR, one entry per CDR3 protein. This table holds 920,000 or so distinct CDR3 sequences, about a sixth found once. CDR1 is LGHNA, CDR2 YNFKEQ, per germline. Trimming pared 3 bases from V and 4 bases from J, leaving 16 bases between. The CDR3 is 17 amino acids. This receptor was identified in a human donor who was either an allogeneic HSCT recipient or a stem cell or donor lymphocyte infusion donor (not recorded which). It is not recorded whose cells these are; they may come from a transplant donor. The sample comprised blood, either unsorted or a sorted T cell fraction (not recorded which). The chain has TRBV4-2 and TRBJ2-6; weak D call: TRBD2 (6 bases). CDR3 residues: CASSHPGGYSGANVLTF. The DNA of the CDR3 is TGTGCCAGCAGCCACCCTGGAGGGTATTCAGGGGCCAACGTCCTGACTTTC.